This T cell receptor (beta chain) was documented in a study of blood T cell repertoires in COVID-19. Clones were read by immunoSEQ multiplex PCR, and TCRdb kept only the in-frame ones, dropping some. The sample has 100,000 to 150,000 clones, roughly 90% seen once; the top ten hold less than 4.5%. This CDR3 has 12 residues. The germline CDR1 and CDR2 sequences are LNHDA and SQIVND (reference sequence). Trimming pared 6 bases from V and 5 bases from J, leaving 8 bases between. The sample was peripheral blood. The source of this sequence is a man in his 60s with COVID-19, enrolled during active disease. V usage is TRBV19 and J usage is TRBJ2-1, with D maybe TRBD1 (5 bases). The CDR3 coding sequence is TGTGCCAGTAGCAGACAGAACAATGAGCAGTTCTTC. It yields the protein CASSRQNNEQFF.